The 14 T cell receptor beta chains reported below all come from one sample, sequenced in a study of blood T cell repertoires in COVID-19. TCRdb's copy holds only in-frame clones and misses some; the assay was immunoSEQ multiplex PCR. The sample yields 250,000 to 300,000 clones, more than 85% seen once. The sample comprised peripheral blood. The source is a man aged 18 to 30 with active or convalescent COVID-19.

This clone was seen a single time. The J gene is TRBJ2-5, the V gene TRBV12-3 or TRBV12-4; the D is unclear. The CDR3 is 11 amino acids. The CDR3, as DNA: TGTGTGTCAGGAACACGAGAGACCCAGTACTTC. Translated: CVSGTRETQYF.

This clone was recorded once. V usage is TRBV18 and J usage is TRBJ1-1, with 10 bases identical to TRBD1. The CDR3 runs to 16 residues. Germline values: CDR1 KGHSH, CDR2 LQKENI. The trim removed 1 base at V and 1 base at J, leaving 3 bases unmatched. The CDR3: CASSPQGQGTNTEAFF. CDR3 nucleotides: TGTGCCAGCTCACCACAGGGACAGGGGACGAACACTGAAGCTTTCTTT.

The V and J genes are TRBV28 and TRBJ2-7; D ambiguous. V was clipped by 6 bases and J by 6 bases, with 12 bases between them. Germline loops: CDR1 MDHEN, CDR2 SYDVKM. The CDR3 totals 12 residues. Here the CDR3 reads CASSSDKAEQYF. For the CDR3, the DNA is TGTGCCAGCAGCAGTGACAAGGCCGAGCAGTACTTC.

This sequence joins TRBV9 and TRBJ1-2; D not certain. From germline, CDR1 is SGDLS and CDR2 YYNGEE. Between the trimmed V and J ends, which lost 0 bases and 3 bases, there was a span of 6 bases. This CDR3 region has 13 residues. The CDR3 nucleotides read TGTGCCAGCAGCGTAGATACTGACTATGGCTACACCTTC. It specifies CASSVDTDYGYTF.

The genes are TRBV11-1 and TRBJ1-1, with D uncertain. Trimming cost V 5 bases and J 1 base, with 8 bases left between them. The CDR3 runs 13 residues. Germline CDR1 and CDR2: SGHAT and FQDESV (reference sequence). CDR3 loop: CASSPPGNTEAFF. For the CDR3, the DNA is TGTGCCAGCAGCCCCCCCGGGAACACTGAAGCTTTCTTT.

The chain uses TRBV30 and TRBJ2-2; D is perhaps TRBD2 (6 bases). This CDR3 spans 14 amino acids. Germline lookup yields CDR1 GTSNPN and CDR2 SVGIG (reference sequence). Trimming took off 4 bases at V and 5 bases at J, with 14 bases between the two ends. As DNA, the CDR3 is TGTGCCTGGAACTCTGGGACTTTTACCGGGGAGCTGTTTTTT. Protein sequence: CAWNSGTFTGELFF.

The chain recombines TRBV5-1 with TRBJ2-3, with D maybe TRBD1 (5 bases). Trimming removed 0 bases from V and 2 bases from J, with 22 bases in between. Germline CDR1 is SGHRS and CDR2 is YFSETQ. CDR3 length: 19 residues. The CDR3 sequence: CASSLGITGAAASTDTQYF. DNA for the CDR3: TGCGCCAGCAGCTTGGGGATAACAGGTGCGGCGGCCTCCACAGATACGCAGTATTTT.

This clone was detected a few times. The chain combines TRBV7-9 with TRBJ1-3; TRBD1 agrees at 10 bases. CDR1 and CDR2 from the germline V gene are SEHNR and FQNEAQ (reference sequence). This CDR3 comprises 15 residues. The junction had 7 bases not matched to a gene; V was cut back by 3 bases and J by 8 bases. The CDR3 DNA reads TGTGCCAGCAGCTTCGGACAGGGGGAAGGAGACACCATATATTTT. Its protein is CASSFGQGEGDTIYF.

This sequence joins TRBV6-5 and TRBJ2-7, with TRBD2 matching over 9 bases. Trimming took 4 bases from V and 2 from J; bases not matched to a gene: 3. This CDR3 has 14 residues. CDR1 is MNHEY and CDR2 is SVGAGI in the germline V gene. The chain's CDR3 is CASSLAGAAYEQYF. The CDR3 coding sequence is TGTGCCAGCAGTTTAGCGGGAGCCGCCTACGAGCAGTACTTC.

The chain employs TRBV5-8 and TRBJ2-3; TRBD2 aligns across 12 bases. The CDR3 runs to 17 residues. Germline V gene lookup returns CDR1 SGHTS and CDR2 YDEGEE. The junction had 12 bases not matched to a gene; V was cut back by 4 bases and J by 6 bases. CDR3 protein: CASSLNPSGRAGDTQYF. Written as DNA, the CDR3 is TGTGCCAGCAGCCTAAATCCTAGCGGGAGGGCAGGGGATACGCAGTATTTT.

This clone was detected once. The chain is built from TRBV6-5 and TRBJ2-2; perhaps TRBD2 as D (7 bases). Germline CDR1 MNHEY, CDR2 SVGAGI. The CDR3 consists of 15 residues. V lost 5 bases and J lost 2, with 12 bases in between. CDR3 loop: CASSPQGLNTGELFF. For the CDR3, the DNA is TGTGCCAGCAGTCCACAGGGACTAAACACCGGGGAGCTGTTTTTT.

The CDR3 reads CASSYGNRGGNQPQHF. The CDR3 coding sequence is TGTGCCAGCAGTTATGGGAACAGGGGCGGCAATCAGCCCCAGCATTTT. The rearrangement joins TRBV6-6 to TRBJ1-5; 7 nucleotides line up with TRBD1. Trimming at V came to 3 bases and at J to 2 bases, leaving 7 bases not matched to a gene. Germline CDR1 reads MNHNY; CDR2 reads SVGAGI (reference sequence). This CDR3 is built from 16 residues.

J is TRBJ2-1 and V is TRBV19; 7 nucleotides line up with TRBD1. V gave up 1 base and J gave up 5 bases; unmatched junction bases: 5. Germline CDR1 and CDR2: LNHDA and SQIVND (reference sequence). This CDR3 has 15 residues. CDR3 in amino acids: CASSIVGTVNNEQFF. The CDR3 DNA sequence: TGTGCCAGTAGTATAGTAGGGACAGTAAACAATGAGCAGTTCTTC.

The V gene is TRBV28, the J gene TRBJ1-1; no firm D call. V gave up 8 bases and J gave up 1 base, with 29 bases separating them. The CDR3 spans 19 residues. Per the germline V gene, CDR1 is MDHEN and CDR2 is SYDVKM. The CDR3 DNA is TGTGCCAGCCTTGGGTTTTGGGGAGGATTTGGGTATGGGAACACTGAAGCTTTCTTT. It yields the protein CASLGFWGGFGYGNTEAFF.